Shown below are 24 T cell receptor beta chains from a single sample sequenced in a study of regulatory T cells in long-lasting Graves disease. Time point specified: newly diagnosed GD, antithyroid drugs for less than 3 months. RNA extracted from PBMCs served as the sequencing template. According to the study, TCR beta libraries were built with iRepertoire HTBI primers and CDR3-region Arm-PCR. One entry per CDR3 protein results from TCRdb running MiXCR on the multiplex PCR reads. The table lists around 450,000 distinct CDR3 sequences, around 15% of them singletons, with 10% to 15% in the top ten. These data were also filed under a second study, of T cells in Graves' hyperthyroidism and ophthalmopathy.

The sample in question was peripheral blood mononuclear cells (PBMCs), obtained at new diagnosis, from a patient treated with antithyroid drugs. Every receptor here comes from a man aged 35-49 years with Graves disease.

In its sample, this clonotype was seen many times. CDR3 sequence (DNA): TGCAGTGCTGCCGGGCGGGCAGCAGACAATGAGCAGTTCTTC. Encoded protein: CSAAGRAADNEQFF. The chain has TRBV20-1 and TRBJ2-1; D is perhaps TRBD2 (5 bases). The CDR3 has 14 residues. V lost 5 bases to trimming and J lost 5 bases, with 16 bases between them. Germline V gives CDR1 DFQATT, CDR2 SNEGSKA (reference sequence).

This clonotype was seen repeatedly, ten times or more. This chain connects TRBV6-2 or TRBV6-3 to TRBJ2-2; D not resolved. Trimming stripped 4 bases from V and 0 bases from J, with 12 bases between. CDR1 is MNHEY and CDR2 is SVGEGT in the germline V gene. This CDR3 is 16 amino acids long. The CDR3 sequence is CASSSGSNPNTGELFF. The CDR3 DNA reads as TGTGCCAGCAGTTCTGGAAGTAACCCGAACACCGGGGAGCTGTTTTTT.

The J gene is TRBJ2-1, the V gene TRBV9; TRBD1 matches at 9 bases. V gave up 2 bases and J gave up 4 bases; unmatched junction bases: 10. CDR1 and CDR2 (germline): SGDLS, YYNGEE. The length of the CDR3 is 17 residues. In DNA form, the CDR3 reads TGTGCCAGCAGCGTCTCTTCCGGGACAGGGAGTTACAATGAGCAGTTCTTC. Its protein product is CASSVSSGTGSYNEQFF.

This clonotype was counted at least ten times. V gene TRBV20-1 combines with J gene TRBJ2-1; the match to TRBD2 covers 9 bases. This CDR3 contains 16 residues. V lost 5 bases and J lost 7; bases outside the gene matches: 15. Germline CDR1 reads DFQATT; CDR2 reads SNEGSKA (reference sequence). As DNA, the CDR3 is TGCAGTGCTTTACCCCCAGCGGGAGGACGGGGGAATGAGCAGTTCTTC. Protein: CSALPPAGGRGNEQFF.

This clonotype has at least ten counts. The rearrangement uses TRBV11-2 and TRBJ2-4; TRBD2 matches 15 bases. Germline CDR1 and CDR2: SGHAT and FQNNGV. Trimming removed 6 bases from V and 1 base from J; junction bases left unmatched: 1. The CDR3 contains 16 residues. As DNA, the CDR3 is TGTGCCAGCAGGGGACTAGCGGGAGGCGCCAAAAACATTCAGTACTTC. Translated: CASRGLAGGAKNIQYF.

This clonotype was counted a few times. The chain carries TRBV5-6 and TRBJ2-1, with D possibly TRBD2 on 6 matching bases. CDR1 and CDR2 (germline): SGHDT, YYEEEE. The V and J ends lost 4 bases and 6 bases respectively, with 14 bases between them. This CDR3 has 14 amino acids. The CDR3 loop is CASSPGLRGNEQFF. DNA of the CDR3: TGTGCCAGCAGCCCGGGACTTCGTGGCAATGAGCAGTTCTTC. The entire variable domain, with the rest obtained from reference TRBV5-6 and TRBJ2-1, is as follows: DAGVTQSPTHLIKTRGQQVTLRCSPKSGHDTVSWYQQALGQGPQFIFQYYEEEERQRGNFPDRFSGHQFPNYSSELNVNALLLGDSALYLCASSPGLRGNEQFFGPGTRLTVL.

At least ten counts were recorded for this clonotype. CDR3 residues: CASNQGDHTDTQYF. CDR3 DNA sequence: TGTGCCAGCAATCAGGGGGACCATACAGATACGCAGTATTTT. The chain has TRBV28 and TRBJ2-3; TRBD1 matches 7 bases. The CDR3 length is 14 residues. Germline V CDR1 and CDR2: MDHEN, SYDVKM. The V gene end was trimmed by 7 bases and the J gene end by 3 bases; junction bases not matched to a gene: 7.

In its sample, this clonotype was seen a few times. A much larger clone differs from this one at a single base, so this may be a read error. The chain has TRBV3-1 and TRBJ2-1; 7 nucleotides match TRBD2. With 0 bases clipped from V and 10 bases from J, the junction kept 9 bases outside the gene matches. CDR1 LGHDT and CDR2 YNNKEL come from the germline V gene (reference sequence). CDR3 size: 15 residues. CDR3 sequence: CASSQDGGGPYEQFF. The CDR3 nucleotides are TGTGCCAGCAGCCAAGACGGGGGAGGGCCGTACGAGCAGTTCTTC.

There are many counts of this clonotype. This chain joins TRBV7-9 and TRBJ2-5; 7 bases line up with TRBD1. Losses at the gene ends were 4 bases for V and 7 bases for J; bases not matched to a gene: 12. Per germline, CDR1 SEHNR and CDR2 FQNEAQ (reference sequence). This CDR3 region has 15 residues. CDR3 sequence reads: CASSWVRDRRGTQYF. The CDR3 nucleotides read TGTGCCAGCAGCTGGGTCCGGGACAGAAGGGGGACCCAGTACTTC.

The chain links TRBV2 to TRBJ1-5; 9 bases agree with TRBD1. The CDR3 runs 16 residues. V shed 2 bases, J shed 7 bases, and the junction held 9 bases outside the gene matches. CDR1 is SNHLY and CDR2 is FYNNEI in the germline V gene. The CDR3 region is CASSEPGGGQGQPQHF. The CDR3 nucleotides read TGTGCCAGCAGTGAACCTGGAGGGGGACAGGGCCAGCCCCAGCATTTT.

In its sample, this clonotype was seen many times. This chain links TRBV2 with TRBJ2-4; D is unresolved. Per germline, CDR1 SNHLY and CDR2 FYNNEI. The CDR3 length is 16 residues. V lost 3 bases and J 1 base, leaving 13 bases between the germline ends. The DNA for the CDR3 is TGTGCCAGCAGTGAGGACGAACTCGGGGCCAAAAACATTCAGTACTTC. It encodes CASSEDELGAKNIQYF.

In this sample, this clonotype turned up a few times. The chain carries TRBV5-1 and TRBJ2-5; 8 positions match TRBD1. The J segment lost 7 bases and the V segment lost 5 bases, leaving 10 bases of the junction unmatched. This CDR3 contains 14 residues. CDR1 and CDR2 (germline): SGHRS, YFSETQ. CDR3 protein: CASRLTGVVGTQYF. The CDR3 DNA reads as TGCGCCAGCAGGTTGACAGGGGTTGTTGGGACCCAGTACTTC.

Ten or more counts support this clonotype. An end of the junction does not agree with germline; a read error may underlie this. The genes are TRBV5-1 and TRBJ2-7; D perhaps matches TRBD2 (6 bases). CDR3 length equals 14 residues. CDR1 is SGHRS and CDR2 is YFSETQ in the germline V gene. The CDR3 protein is CASSLGRGSYEQYF. CDR3 nucleotide sequence: TGTGCCAGCAGCCTAGGGCGGGGTTCCTACGAGCAGTACTTC.

This clonotype has a handful of counts. The genes are TRBV4-1 and TRBJ1-1; 7 nucleotides align to TRBD1. There are 21 residues in the CDR3. Germline V gene data show CDR1 as MGHRA and CDR2 as YSYEKL. With V trimmed by 0 bases and J by 0 bases, 19 bases remained unmatched. The CDR3 coding sequence is TGCGCCAGCAGCCAAGATCGGGGAATTTGGTCAGGGGGTGGAATGAACACTGAAGCTTTCTTT. Translated: CASSQDRGIWSGGGMNTEAFF.

Many counts were recorded for this clonotype. This chain connects TRBV6-1 to TRBJ2-3, with 8 positions matching TRBD1. With 6 bases clipped from V and 4 bases from J, the junction kept 9 bases outside the gene matches. The germline gives CDR1 MNHNS, CDR2 SASEGT. The CDR3 runs to 15 residues. The CDR3 nucleotides are TGTGCCAGCAGCCGGGACAGGAACTCCCCAGATACGCAGTATTTT. Amino acids: CASSRDRNSPDTQYF.

This clonotype was seen repeatedly, ten times or more. The V and J genes are TRBV28 and TRBJ1-3, with 8 positions matching TRBD1. The CDR3 covers 15 residues. V shed 5 bases, J shed 4 bases, and the junction held 7 bases outside the gene matches. From germline, CDR1 is MDHEN and CDR2 SYDVKM. The CDR3 DNA sequence: TGTGCCAGCAGTCCCCCAGGGACAGGAGGAAACACCATATATTTT. Translating gives CASSPPGTGGNTIYF.

There are many counts of this clonotype. This chain joins TRBV28 and TRBJ2-7, with D hard to call. The CDR3 spans 15 residues. Germline CDR1 and CDR2: MDHEN and SYDVKM. Deletions cut 6 bases from V and 3 bases from J, with 18 bases between. The CDR3, as DNA: TGTGCCAGCAGGATACTGGGCCGCGCCCACTACGAGCAGTACTTC. Its translation: CASRILGRAHYEQYF. Complete variable domain (other parts from reference TRBV28 and TRBJ2-7): DVKVTQSSRYLVKRTGEKVFLECVQDMDHENMFWYRQDPGLGLRLIYFSYDVKMKEKGDIPEGYSVSREKKERFSLILESASTNQTSMYLCASRILGRAHYEQYFGPGTRLTVT.

This clonotype was seen ten or more times. The chain recombines TRBV6-2 or TRBV6-3 with TRBJ1-4, with 11 nucleotides matching TRBD1. This CDR3 has 16 amino acids. Germline values: CDR1 MNHEY, CDR2 SVGEGT. Trimming took 0 bases from V and 7 from J; bases not matched to a gene: 4. The chain's CDR3 is CASSYSRGTGGEKLFF. The CDR3 DNA reads TGTGCCAGCAGTTACTCGAGGGGGACAGGGGGTGAAAAACTGTTTTTT.

This clonotype has ten or more counts. The rearrangement joins TRBV18 to TRBJ2-5, with a weak D call TRBD2 (6 bases). The V gene's germline CDR1 is KGHSH and CDR2 LQKENI. Trimming left V 3 bases short and J 5 bases short, with 13 bases between. The CDR3 consists of 14 residues. The chain's CDR3 is CASSPETGVETQYF. In nucleotides, the CDR3 is TGTGCCAGCTCACCCGAGACGGGAGTTGAGACCCAGTACTTC.

This clonotype showed up many times. This sequence joins TRBV29-1 and TRBJ2-7, with 8 bases fitting TRBD2. The CDR3 has 13 amino acids. The germline gives CDR1 SQVTM, CDR2 ANQGSEA. Trimming removed 7 bases from V and 0 bases from J; junction bases left unmatched: 5. In DNA, the CDR3 is TGCAGCGGTGGCGGGGGGAGCTCCTACGAGCAGTACTTC. As protein: CSGGGGSSYEQYF.

This clonotype was observed a single time. The chain has TRBV5-6 and TRBJ2-4; TRBD2 aligns across 10 bases. Germline V gene sequence: CDR1 SGHDT, CDR2 YYEEEE. V lost 4 bases to trimming and J lost 0 bases; unmatched junction nucleotides: 7. The length of the CDR3 is 17 residues. The CDR3 bases are TGTGCCAGCAGCCCCGGGACTAGCGAACTAGCCAAAAACATTCAGTACTTC. Translated: CASSPGTSELAKNIQYF.

This clonotype was picked up many times. V gene TRBV12-3 or TRBV12-4 combines with J gene TRBJ1-2, with D possibly matching TRBD1 (5 bases). Trimming removed 6 bases at V and 6 bases at J, with 20 bases between. There are 15 residues in the CDR3. The CDR3 nucleotides are TGTGCCAGCAGCTTTTTTCCCGACAGTCCCGATGGCTACACCTTC. Protein: CASSFFPDSPDGYTF.

The sample holds many counts of this clonotype. The gene calls are TRBV2 and TRBJ2-6, with D possibly called TRBD1 or TRBD2 (5 bases each). V dropped 7 bases and J dropped 0 bases, with 13 bases sitting between them. This CDR3 region has 16 residues. Per germline, CDR1 SNHLY and CDR2 FYNNEI. CDR3 in amino acids: CASKRDPLSGANVLTF. DNA for the CDR3: TGTGCCAGCAAGAGGGACCCGCTCTCTGGGGCCAACGTCCTGACTTTC.

This clonotype occurred many times. This chain joins TRBV6-2 or TRBV6-3 and TRBJ2-3, with 10 positions matching TRBD1. The germline V gene encodes CDR1 MNHEY and CDR2 SVGEGT. The CDR3 totals 16 residues. V shed 0 bases and J 4 bases; nucleotides not matched to a gene: 4. In DNA form, the CDR3 reads TGTGCCAGCAGTTACTCAAGGACAGGGGGTTCAGATACGCAGTATTTT. Its protein product is CASSYSRTGGSDTQYF.